This T cell receptor (beta chain) was sequenced during a study of blood T cell repertoires in COVID-19. As for the study in general: COVID-19 samples, acute and convalescent, were from the United States, Italy and Spain. PBMCs, B-cell-depleted T cells, or T cells were the source of the cDNA or gDNA that made up the material.

Per the original methods: It was from reference gene primer amplification that nucleated cell counts were estimated. Libraries were prepared by immunoSEQ multiplex PCR; TCRdb keeps only in-frame clonotypes and omits some of them. The DNA was the basis for D and trimming; V, J and clone size are from that table. The sample consists of about 180,000 clones, 80% to 90% of them appearing once. The CDR3 runs 11 residues. V lost 5 bases to trimming and J lost 13 bases; unmatched junction nucleotides: 5. Germline V lookup: CDR1 MNHEY, CDR2 SMNVEV (reference sequence). V usage is TRBV27 and J usage is TRBJ1-1; 9 nucleotides align to TRBD1. Material for sequencing was peripheral blood. The receptor was derived from a man in his sixties with acute or convalescent COVID-19. The CDR3 DNA follows: TGTGCCAGCAGTGGGACAGGGAGGGTTTTCTTT. This encodes CASSGTGRVFF.